The present entry profiles one T cell receptor beta chain with its context. The data were obtained in a study of blood T cell repertoires in COVID-19. Looking at the study overall: PBMCs, B-cell-depleted T cells, or T cells provided the cDNA or gDNA that made up the material.

Some clones are missing from TCRdb's copy, which holds only in-frame ones; the method was immunoSEQ multiplex PCR. The table shows 70,000 or so clones, with around 75% occurring only once. The V and J ends lost 4 bases and 6 bases, in that order; junction bases with no gene match: 10. The CDR3 is 17 residues long. Germline loops: CDR1 MDHEN, CDR2 SYDVKM. This clonotype was sampled from a man in his 70s with acute or convalescent COVID-19. The V call is TRBV28, the J call TRBJ1-5, with 12 bases aligning to TRBD1. Sequenced input: peripheral blood. CDR3 protein: CASSSGQGAKGSQPQHF. As DNA, the CDR3 is TGTGCCAGCAGTTCGGGACAGGGGGCGAAAGGAAGTCAGCCCCAGCATTTT. The full variable domain, in which reference TRBV28 and TRBJ1-5 provide the parts outside the CDR3, is DVKVTQSSRYLVKRTGEKVFLECVQDMDHENMFWYRQDPGLGLRLIYFSYDVKMKEKGDIPEGYSVSREKKERFSLILESASTNQTSMYLCASSSGQGAKGSQPQHFGDGTRLSIL.